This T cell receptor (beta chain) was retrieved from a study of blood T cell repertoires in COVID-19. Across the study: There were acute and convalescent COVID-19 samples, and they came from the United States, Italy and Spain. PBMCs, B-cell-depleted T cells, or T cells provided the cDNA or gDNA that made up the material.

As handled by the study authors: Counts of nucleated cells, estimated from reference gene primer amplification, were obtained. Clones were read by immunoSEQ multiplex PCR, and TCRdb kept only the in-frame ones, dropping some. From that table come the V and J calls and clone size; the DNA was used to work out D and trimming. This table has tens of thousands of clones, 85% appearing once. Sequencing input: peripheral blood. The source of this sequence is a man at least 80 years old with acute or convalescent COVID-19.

CDR3 coding DNA: TGTGCCAGCAGTTACCCAGCGACAGCTTTCTCCTACGAGCAGTACTTC. Translated, it gives CASSYPATAFSYEQYF. The rearrangement links TRBV6-2 or TRBV6-3 to TRBJ2-7; D is perhaps TRBD1 (5 bases). The germline gives CDR1 MNHEY, CDR2 SVGEGT. This CDR3 has 16 amino acids. The ends were cut back, 2 bases at V and 0 bases at J, with 14 bases in the middle.